This TCR beta chain was identified in a study of shared clonotypes between healthy human individuals. CDR1 is SGDLS, CDR2 YYNGEE, per germline. V lost 2 bases and J 7 bases, leaving 13 bases between the germline ends. The CDR3 runs 14 residues. Naive CD8 cells lacked CD45RO, underwent positive selection for CCR7 and left out terminally differentiated effector memory CD45RA+ cells. Note on this clone: Other DNA sequences from this sample encode an identical CDR3 as well.

Running of the assay took place at deep level. The genomic DNA of each subset was split evenly across several immunoSEQ plates. The assay was immunoSEQ multiplex PCR, and TCRdb's table has in-frame clones only and misses some. The table records about 2.1 million clones, roughly 93% of them present only once. Specimen: naive CD8+ T cells from PBMCs. The receptor was isolated from a man between 18 and 35 years old in good health. Some clones in this sample may be carry-over from other donors' samples. The chain employs TRBV9 and TRBJ2-1; D possibly uses TRBD1 or TRBD2 (5 bases each). CDR3 sequence: CASSVGGVGNEQFF. In nucleotides, the CDR3 is TGTGCCAGCAGCGTTGGGGGAGTGGGTAATGAGCAGTTCTTC.